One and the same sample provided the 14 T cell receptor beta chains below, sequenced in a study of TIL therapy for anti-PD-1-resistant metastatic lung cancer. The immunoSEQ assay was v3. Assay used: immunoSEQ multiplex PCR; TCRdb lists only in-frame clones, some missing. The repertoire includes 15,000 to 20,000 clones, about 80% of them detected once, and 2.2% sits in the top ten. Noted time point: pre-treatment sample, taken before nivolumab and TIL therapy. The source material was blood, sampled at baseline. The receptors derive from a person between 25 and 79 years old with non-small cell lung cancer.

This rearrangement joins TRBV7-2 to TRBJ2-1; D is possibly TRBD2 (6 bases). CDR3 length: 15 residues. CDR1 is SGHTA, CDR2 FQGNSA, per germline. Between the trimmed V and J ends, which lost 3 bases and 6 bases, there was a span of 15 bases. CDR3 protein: CASSFLPGDGNEQFF. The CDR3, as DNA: TGTGCCAGCAGCTTCCTCCCGGGGGATGGCAATGAGCAGTTCTTC.

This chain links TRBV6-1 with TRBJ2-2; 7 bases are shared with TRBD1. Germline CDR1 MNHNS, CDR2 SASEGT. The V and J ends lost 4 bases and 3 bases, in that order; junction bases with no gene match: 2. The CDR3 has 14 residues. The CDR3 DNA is TGTGCCAGCAGTGGACAGGGATACACCGGGGAGCTGTTTTTT. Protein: CASSGQGYTGELFF.

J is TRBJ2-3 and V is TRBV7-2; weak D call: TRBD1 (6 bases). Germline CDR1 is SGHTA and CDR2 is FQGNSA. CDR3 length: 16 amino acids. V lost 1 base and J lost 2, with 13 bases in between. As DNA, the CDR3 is TGTGCCAGCAGCTTAGGGGGGCGCCTATACACAGATACGCAGTATTTT. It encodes CASSLGGRLYTDTQYF.

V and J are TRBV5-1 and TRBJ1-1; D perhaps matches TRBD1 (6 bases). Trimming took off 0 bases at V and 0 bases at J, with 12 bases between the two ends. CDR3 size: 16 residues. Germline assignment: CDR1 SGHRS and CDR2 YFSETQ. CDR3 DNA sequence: TGCGCCAGCAGCTTGGACAGGGTCGCAATGAACACTGAAGCTTTCTTT. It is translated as CASSLDRVAMNTEAFF.

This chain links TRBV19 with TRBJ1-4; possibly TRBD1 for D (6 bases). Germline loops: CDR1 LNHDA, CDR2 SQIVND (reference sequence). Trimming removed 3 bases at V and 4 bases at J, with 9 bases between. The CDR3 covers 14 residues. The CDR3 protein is CASSIGQLNEKLFF. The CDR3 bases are TGTGCCAGTAGTATTGGACAGCTTAATGAAAAACTGTTTTTT.

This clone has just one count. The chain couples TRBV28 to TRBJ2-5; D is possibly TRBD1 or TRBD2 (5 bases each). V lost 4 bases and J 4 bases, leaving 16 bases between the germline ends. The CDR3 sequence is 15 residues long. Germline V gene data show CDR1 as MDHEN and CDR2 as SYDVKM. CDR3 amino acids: CASSSQRGAIETQYF. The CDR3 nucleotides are TGTGCCAGCAGTTCCCAAAGGGGAGCAATAGAGACCCAGTACTTC.

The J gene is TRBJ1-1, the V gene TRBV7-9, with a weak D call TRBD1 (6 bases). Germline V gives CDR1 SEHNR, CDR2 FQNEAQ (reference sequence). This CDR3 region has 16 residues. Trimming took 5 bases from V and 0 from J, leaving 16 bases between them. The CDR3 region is CASSRVETGLNTEAFF. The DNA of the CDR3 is TGTGCCAGCAGCCGAGTCGAGACAGGTTTGAACACTGAAGCTTTCTTT.

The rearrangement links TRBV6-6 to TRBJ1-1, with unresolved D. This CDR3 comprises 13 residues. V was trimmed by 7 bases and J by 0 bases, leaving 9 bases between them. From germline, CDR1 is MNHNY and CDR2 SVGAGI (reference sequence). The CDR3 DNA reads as TGTGCCAGCAATGCGATTCTGAACACTGAAGCTTTCTTT. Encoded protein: CASNAILNTEAFF.

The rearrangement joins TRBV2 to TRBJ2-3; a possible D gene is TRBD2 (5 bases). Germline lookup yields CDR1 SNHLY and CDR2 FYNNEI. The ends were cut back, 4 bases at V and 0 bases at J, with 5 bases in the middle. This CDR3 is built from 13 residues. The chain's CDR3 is CASSGTSTDTQYF. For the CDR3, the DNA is TGTGCCAGCAGTGGGACTAGCACAGATACGCAGTATTTT. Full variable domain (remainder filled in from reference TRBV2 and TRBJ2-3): EPEVTQTPSHQVTQMGQEVILRCVPISNHLYFYWYRQILGQKVEFLVSFYNNEISEKSEIFDDQFSVERPDGSNFTLKIRSTKLEDSAMYFCASSGTSTDTQYFGPGTRLTVL.

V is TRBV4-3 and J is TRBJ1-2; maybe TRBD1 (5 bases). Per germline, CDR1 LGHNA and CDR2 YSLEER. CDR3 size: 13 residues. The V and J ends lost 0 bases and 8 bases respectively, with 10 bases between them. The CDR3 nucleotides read TGCGCCAGCAGCCAAGACAGGGTGGGCGGCTACACCTTC. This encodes CASSQDRVGGYTF.

The CDR3 DNA sequence: TGTGCCAGCAGTACGGGGCGCAATGAGCAGTTCTTC. This encodes CASSTGRNEQFF. The chain uses TRBV28 and TRBJ2-1; either TRBD1 or TRBD2 may fit D (5 bases each). The CDR3 extends over 12 amino acids. The germline V and J ends were trimmed by 5 bases and 6 bases, with 8 bases remaining between them. Germline lookup yields CDR1 MDHEN and CDR2 SYDVKM.

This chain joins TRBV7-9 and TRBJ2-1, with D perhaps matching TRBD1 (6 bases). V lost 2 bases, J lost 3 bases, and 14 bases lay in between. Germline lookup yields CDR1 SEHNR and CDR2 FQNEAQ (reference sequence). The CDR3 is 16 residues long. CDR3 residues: CASSLLAGVDYNEQFF. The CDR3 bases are TGTGCCAGCAGCTTATTGGCAGGGGTCGACTACAATGAGCAGTTCTTC.

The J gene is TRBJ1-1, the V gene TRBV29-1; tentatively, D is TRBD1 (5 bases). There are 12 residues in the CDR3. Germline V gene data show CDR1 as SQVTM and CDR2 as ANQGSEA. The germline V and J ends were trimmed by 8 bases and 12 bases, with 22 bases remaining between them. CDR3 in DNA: TGCAGCTCCCCAATTGGGACCACTAGAACTTTCTTT. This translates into CSSPIGTTRTFF. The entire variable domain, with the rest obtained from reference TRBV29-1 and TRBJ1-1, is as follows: SAVISQKPSRDICQRGTSLTIQCQVDSQVTMMFWYRQQPGQSLTLIATANQGSEATYESGFVIDKFPISRPNLTFSTLTVSNMSPEDSSIYLCSSPIGTTRTFFGQGTRLTVV.

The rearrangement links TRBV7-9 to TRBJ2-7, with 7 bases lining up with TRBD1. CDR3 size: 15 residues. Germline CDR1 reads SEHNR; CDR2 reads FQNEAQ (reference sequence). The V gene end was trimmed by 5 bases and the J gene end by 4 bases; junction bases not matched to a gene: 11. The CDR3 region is CASSAFENRGYEQYF. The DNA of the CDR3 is TGTGCCAGCAGCGCCTTCGAAAACAGGGGATACGAGCAGTACTTC.